Listed here are 10 T cell receptor beta chains from one sample, sequenced in a study of cytomegalovirus exposure and HLA in healthy donors. The PCR contained 60 Vbeta and 13 Jbeta primers. Libraries were prepared by immunoSEQ multiplex PCR; TCRdb keeps only in-frame clonotypes and omits some of them. This table has more than 75,000 clones, about 76% appearing once. The sample consisted of PBMCs. These receptors came from a woman in her forties in good health and CMV-seropositive.

Sample share makes this clone medium-sized. At the DNA level, this CDR3 is encoded by other sequences in the same sample as well. The chain recombines TRBV7-2 with TRBJ2-3; possible D gene TRBD1, 6 bases. The CDR3 runs 13 residues. Germline V gene sequence: CDR1 SGHTA, CDR2 FQGNSA. V was pared by 4 bases and J by 4 bases, with 9 bases between. The CDR3 loop is CASSSTGADTQYF. DNA for the CDR3: TGTGCCAGCAGCTCGACAGGTGCAGATACGCAGTATTTT.

The chain has TRBV25-1 and TRBJ1-2, with 7 bases identical to TRBD1. After removal of 1 base from V and 8 bases from J, the junction contained 10 bases not matched to a gene. Per the germline V gene, CDR1 is MGHDK and CDR2 is SYGVNS. This CDR3 region has 15 residues. Here the CDR3 DNA reads TGTGCCAGCAGTGAATCCCCCCCGACAGGGAACGGCTACACCTTC. Encoded protein: CASSESPPTGNGYTF.

CDR3 sequence: CASTNVRGRTEAFF. CDR3 bases: TGTGCCAGCACTAATGTCAGGGGTCGGACTGAAGCTTTCTTT. The rearrangement uses TRBV6-1 and TRBJ1-1, with a possible D match to TRBD1 (6 bases). The CDR3 runs to 14 residues. The germline V gene encodes CDR1 MNHNS and CDR2 SASEGT. Trimming left V 7 bases short and J 5 bases short, with 17 bases between.

This clone was detected only a few times. V is TRBV7-9 and J is TRBJ2-1; 7 bases are a match to TRBD1. The CDR3 totals 14 residues. CDR1 SEHNR and CDR2 FQNEAQ come from the germline V gene (reference sequence). V lost 5 bases to trimming and J lost 9 bases; unmatched junction nucleotides: 10. The CDR3 DNA follows: TGTGCCAGCAGCCAAGGGACAGCTAGGCGTGAGCAGTTCTTC. Translated, it gives CASSQGTARREQFF.

This chain joins TRBV30 and TRBJ1-1; 7 nucleotides match TRBD1. The CDR3 has 13 amino acids. Germline loops: CDR1 GTSNPN, CDR2 SVGIG (reference sequence). J lost 3 bases, V lost 1 base, and 2 bases had no gene match. DNA of the CDR3: TGTGCCTGGAGTGGGCAGGGGGACACTGAAGCTTTCTTT. Translating it yields CAWSGQGDTEAFF.

CDR3 nucleotides: TGTGCCAGCAGTAAGTCGGAGGGGGCTTTTGGCTACACCTTC. It encodes CASSKSEGAFGYTF. This chain connects TRBV5-4 to TRBJ1-2; TRBD1 aligns across 7 bases. Germline-derived CDR1 and CDR2 are SGHNT and YYREEE (reference sequence). The CDR3 is 14 amino acids. V lost 5 bases and J lost 7; bases outside the gene matches: 11.

The chain uses TRBV30 and TRBJ1-2; D is unresolved. Trimming took 3 bases from V and 6 from J, leaving 11 bases between them. The CDR3 sequence is 12 residues long. CDR1 GTSNPN and CDR2 SVGIG come from the germline V gene (reference sequence). DNA of the CDR3: TGTGCCTGGAGCGAGTTGCCAAATGGCTACACCTTC. Its protein is CAWSELPNGYTF. Together with reference TRBV30 and TRBJ1-2, the CDR3 gives the full variable domain: SQTIHQWPATLVQPVGSPLSLECTVEGTSNPNLYWYRQAAGRGLQLLFYSVGIGQISSEVPQNLSASRPQDRQFILSSKKLLLSDSGFYLCAWSELPNGYTFGSGTRLTVV.

This clone was recorded only once. The gene calls are TRBV19 and TRBJ1-2, with TRBD1 matching over 7 bases. CDR1 is LNHDA, CDR2 SQIVND, per germline (reference sequence). V shed 6 bases, J shed 8 bases, and the junction held 12 bases outside the gene matches. CDR3 length: 14 residues. CDR3 sequence (DNA): TGTGCCAGTAGCCCGCGGAGGGACAGCTTCGGCTACACCTTC. Its protein product is CASSPRRDSFGYTF.

This clone has just a few counts. This sequence joins TRBV6-5 and TRBJ1-3; TRBD1 is a possible D gene (6 bases). The V gene lost 4 bases and the J gene lost 4 bases, with 11 bases spanning the gap. The CDR3 has 14 residues. Germline CDR1 MNHEY, CDR2 SVGAGI. The CDR3 loop reads CASSLQGPGNTIYF. Written as DNA, the CDR3 is TGTGCCAGCAGTTTACAGGGCCCGGGAAACACCATATATTTT.

On this clone: Its ends do not fully match the called genes, so a read error is possible. V usage is TRBV19 and J usage is TRBJ1-6; D uncertain. The germline V gene encodes CDR1 LNHDA and CDR2 SQIVND (reference sequence). This CDR3 has 15 amino acids. The CDR3 loop reads CAGSMISSYNSPLHF. The CDR3, as DNA: TGTGCCGGTAGTATGATTAGCTCCTATAATTCACCCCTCCACTTT.